This T cell receptor beta chain was identified in a study of blood T cell repertoires in COVID-19. Method: immunoSEQ multiplex PCR; TCRdb's copy keeps in-frame clones and lacks some. The data show 200,000 to 250,000 clones, approximately 88% seen once. This clone was detected once. The CDR3 covers 16 residues. With 1 base clipped from V and 10 bases from J, the junction kept 7 bases outside the gene matches. Germline lookup yields CDR1 SEHNR and CDR2 FQNEAQ (reference sequence). The participants were between about 18 and 90 years old and came from 24 US areas. In assigning cohorts, the study relied on participant-reported clinical history.

This chain uses TRBV7-9 with TRBJ2-1; 13 bases match TRBD2. The sample consisted of PBMCs or T cells enriched from blood (not recorded which). The sequence derives from a woman aged 25-40 years with acute COVID-19. CDR3 sequence (DNA): TGTGCCAGCAGCTTAGAGGGACTAGCGGGGTTAGGAGAGCAGTTCTTC. Its translation: CASSLEGLAGLGEQFF. The full variable domain, completed using reference TRBV7-9 and TRBJ2-1, is DTGVSQNPRHKITKRGQNVTFRCDPISEHNRLYWYRQTLGQGPEFLTYFQNEAQLEKSRLLSDRFSAERPKGSFSTLEIQRTEQGDSAMYLCASSLEGLAGLGEQFFGPGTRLTVL.